The entry below gives a single T cell receptor beta chain sequence along with its context. The antigen remains unidentified. This record comes from a study of cytomegalovirus exposure and HLA in healthy donors. On the study more broadly: The Caucasian-associated ancestry cluster contained around four fifths of the 398 genotyped donors.

Study results and caveats: Accurate prediction of most subjects' HLA-A and HLA-B alleles from TCR beta sequences was reported.

In the PCR, 60 Vbeta and 13 Jbeta primers were used. The assay was immunoSEQ multiplex PCR, and TCRdb's table has in-frame clones only and misses some. The repertoire holds roughly 200,000 clones, with over 65% as singletons. This CDR3 has 17 amino acids. V was pared by 3 bases and J by 3 bases, with 6 bases of the junction left unmatched. Per germline, CDR1 LNHDA and CDR2 SQIVND (reference sequence). The TCR sequence derives from a woman aged 55-75 years in good health and CMV-seropositive. Material: PBMCs. V is TRBV19 and J is TRBJ2-1, with 12 nucleotides matching TRBD2. CDR3 protein: CASSMSGTSGFYNEQFF. The CDR3 DNA reads as TGTGCCAGTAGTATGTCCGGGACTAGCGGGTTCTACAATGAGCAGTTCTTC.